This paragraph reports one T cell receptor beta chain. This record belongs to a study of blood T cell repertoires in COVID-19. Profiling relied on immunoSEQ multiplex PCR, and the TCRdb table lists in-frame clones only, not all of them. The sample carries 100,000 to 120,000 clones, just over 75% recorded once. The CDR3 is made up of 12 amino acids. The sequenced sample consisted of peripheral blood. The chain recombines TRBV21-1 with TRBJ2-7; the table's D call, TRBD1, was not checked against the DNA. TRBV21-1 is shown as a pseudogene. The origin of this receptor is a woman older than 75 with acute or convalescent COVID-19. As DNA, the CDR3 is TGTGCCAGCAGCAAAATGGGCCGGACACCCGACTTC. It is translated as CASSKMGRTPDF.